The 17 T cell receptor beta chains below were found in one sample sequenced in a study of tumor and adjacent non-tumor tissue in lung cancer. The template was RNA from unsorted bulk tissue. The normal lung tissue was taken more than 3 cm from the tumor edge. TCRbeta libraries were built with three rounds of nested PCR, modified from ARM-PCR. TCRdb processed the multiplex PCR reads anew with MiXCR; each CDR3 protein has one entry. The table records around 75,000 distinct CDR3 sequences, roughly 70% of them present only once. Sequenced input: distant non-tumor lung tissue. The source of these receptors is a woman between 45 and 60 years old with non-small cell lung cancer.

Turning to this clonotype: Likely a read error: the CDR3 ends without its conserved phenylalanine or tryptophan. The DNA is left out, because the CDR3 cannot be placed on it with certainty; the CDR3 is given as TCRdb lists it. The V call is TRBV29-1, the J call TRBJ2-1; the D call in the table, TRBD1, was not verified against the DNA. The length of the CDR3 is 14 amino acids, counting both ends. The V gene's germline CDR1 is SQVTM and CDR2 ANQGSEA. The CDR3 spells CSVGKQGQGYEHFL.

On this clonotype: A much more abundant neighbour one base away suggests this may be a read error. The genes are TRBV6-5 and TRBJ2-7, with D perhaps TRBD2 (5 bases). V lost 4 bases and J 3 bases, leaving 10 bases between the germline ends. This CDR3 is 13 amino acids long. CDR1 is MNHEY, CDR2 SVGAGI, per germline. The CDR3 DNA reads TGTGCCAGCAGTTGCCGGGGTCTCTACGAGCAGTACTTC. Encoded protein: CASSCRGLYEQYF.

Concerning this clonotype: One end of the junction does not line up with germline, which may come from a read error. The V call is TRBV11-1, the J call TRBJ2-7; either TRBD1 or TRBD2 may supply D (5 bases each). The CDR3 is 15 residues long. Germline V gene lookup returns CDR1 SGHAT and CDR2 FQDESV (reference sequence). CDR3 sequence: CASSYEIATDFEQYF. CDR3 bases: TGTGCTAGCAGCTACGAAATAGCGACAGACTTCGAGCAGTACTTC. Filled out from reference TRBV11-1 and TRBJ2-7, the complete variable domain reads EAEVAQSPRYKITEKSQAVAFWCDPISGHATLYWYRQILGQGPELLVQFQDESVVDDSQLPKDRFSAERLKGVDSTLKIQPAELGDSAMYLCASSYEIATDFEQYFGPGTRLTVT.

As regards this clonotype: This may stem from a read error, because a much larger clone lies one nucleotide away. The rearrangement joins TRBV28 to TRBJ2-2; D unresolved. The CDR3 is made up of 13 amino acids. Looked up from germline, CDR1 is MDHEN and CDR2 is SYDVKM. The V gene lost 6 bases and the J gene lost 2 bases, with 7 bases spanning the gap. As DNA, the CDR3 is TGTGCCAGCAGATCAACAAACACCGGGGAGCTGTTTTTT. Protein: CASRSTNTGELFF.

This clonotype was counted many times. A much larger clone lies one base from this, so it may be a read error. This chain connects TRBV11-3 to TRBJ1-1; D ambiguous. The CDR3 sequence is 14 residues long. Germline CDR1 SGHNT, CDR2 YENEEA. The CDR3 sequence: CAGSLDGETPEAFF. CDR3 nucleotides: TGTGCCGGCAGCTTAGATGGTGAGACTCCTGAAGCTTTCTTT.

Regarding this clonotype: A read error may explain this, as a much larger clone is one base away. The gene calls are TRBV6-1 and TRBJ2-1; D perhaps matches TRBD2 (6 bases). Looked up from germline, CDR1 is MNHNS and CDR2 is SASEGT. This CDR3 spans 15 amino acids. CDR3 in amino acids: CASNEAAGSYNEQFF. The CDR3 DNA reads TGTGCCAGCAATGAAGCTGCGGGGTCCTACAATGAGCAGTTCTTC.

About this clonotype: A much larger clone lies a single base off, so this may be a read error. The rearrangement joins TRBV10-3 to TRBJ1-2; TRBD1 matches at 12 bases. Germline V lookup: CDR1 ENHRY, CDR2 SYGVKD. The V and J ends lost 6 bases and 7 bases, in that order; junction bases with no gene match: 3. This CDR3 spans 13 amino acids. Written as DNA, the CDR3 is TGTGCCATCAGAGGGACAGGGGGCGCTGGCTACACCTTC. It codes for CAIRGTGGAGYTF.

The chain carries TRBV11-2 and TRBJ1-2, with D unclear. Trimming took off 2 bases at V and 4 bases at J, with 17 bases between the two ends. The CDR3 totals 16 residues. Germline V gene sequence: CDR1 SGHAT, CDR2 FQNNGV. The CDR3 DNA sequence: TGTGCCAGCAGCTTAAGGGTGCCGGGCGGCGGCTATGGCTACACCTTC. Encoded protein: CASSLRVPGGGYGYTF.

Turning to this clonotype: Sequence at one end of the junction differs from germline and may be a read error. The chain joins TRBV11-2 to TRBJ2-1; tentative D call: TRBD2 (5 bases). CDR3 length equals 14 residues. Germline CDR1 is SGHAT and CDR2 is FQNNGV. In DNA form, the CDR3 reads TGTCCCAGCAGCTTCCTAGCCCAATACAATGAGCGGATCTTC. It translates to CPSSFLAQYNERIF.

A remark on this clonotype: This could be a read error, since a much larger clone is one nucleotide away. Given the absence of the conserved phenylalanine or tryptophan at the CDR3 end, a read error is likely. The chain is built from TRBV7-8 and TRBJ1-1, with D hard to call. The CDR3 is 15 amino acids. Germline CDR1 and CDR2: SGHVS and FQNEAQ. Trimming pared 4 bases from V and 0 bases from J, leaving 12 bases between. The DNA of the CDR3 is TGTGCCAGCAGCTCCGAAACACTCATGAACACTGAAGCTTTCTCT. It yields the protein CASSSETLMNTEAFS.

Comments on this clonotype: An end of the junction does not agree with germline; a read error may underlie this. The chain has TRBV24-1 and TRBJ2-1; D is perhaps TRBD2 (5 bases). CDR3 length: 16 amino acids. The germline gives CDR1 KGHDR, CDR2 SFDVKD. The CDR3 DNA reads TGTGCCACAAGTGATTCCCGTGGGGAGCAAGGCAATGAGCAGTTCTTC. Residues: CATSDSRGEQGNEQFF.

In the case of this clonotype: It is likely a read error, because the conserved phenylalanine at the end of the CDR3 is missing. The rearrangement links TRBV7-2 to TRBJ2-7, with a weak D call TRBD2 (5 bases). The CDR3 covers 15 residues. V was shortened by 0 bases and J by 4 bases, with 13 bases between the two germline ends. The germline V gene encodes CDR1 SGHTA and CDR2 FQGNSA. CDR3 in DNA: TGTGCCAGCAGCTTAGCGCTTAGCGTGGGATACGAGCAGTACTAC. Its protein product is CASSLALSVGYEQYY.

This clonotype was counted only a few times. This chain joins TRBV28 and TRBJ2-7; TRBD2 aligns across 7 bases. With 0 bases clipped from V and 4 bases from J, the junction kept 6 bases outside the gene matches. In germline, CDR1 is MDHEN, CDR2 SYDVKM. This CDR3 spans 15 amino acids. DNA of the CDR3: TGTGCCAGCAGTTTATGGACGGGAGGCAGGTACGAGCAGTACTTC. Encoded protein: CASSLWTGGRYEQYF. The variable domain in full, with the rest retrieved from reference TRBV28 and TRBJ2-7, is DVKVTQSSRYLVKRTGEKVFLECVQDMDHENMFWYRQDPGLGLRLIYFSYDVKMKEKGDIPEGYSVSREKKERFSLILESASTNQTSMYLCASSLWTGGRYEQYFGPGTRLTVT.

Concerning this clonotype itself: A junction end diverges from the germline sequence, so it may reflect a read error. The CDR3 loop is CARSLRGTRNTIYF. Written as DNA, the CDR3 is TGTGCCAGAAGCTTAAGAGGGACAAGAAACACCATATATTTT. This chain uses TRBV11-2 with TRBJ1-3; possible D gene TRBD1, 6 bases. CDR3 length: 14 residues. Germline V gives CDR1 SGHAT, CDR2 FQNNGV.

This clonotype has more than one count but fewer than ten. The chain is built from TRBV18 and TRBJ1-1; 7 nucleotides match TRBD1. The ends lost 0 bases at V and 1 base at J; junction bases unmatched: 5. Germline CDR1 and CDR2: KGHSH and LQKENI. CDR3 length: 16 residues. CDR3 in amino acids: CASSPPGTVRNTEAFF. CDR3 coding DNA: TGTGCCAGCTCACCACCTGGGACAGTTAGGAACACTGAAGCTTTCTTT.

Comments on this clonotype: Germline and junction disagree at one end, which may indicate a read error. The chain links TRBV11-2 to TRBJ2-5; no clear D gene. CDR3 length equals 15 residues. Germline values: CDR1 SGHAT, CDR2 FQNNGV. CDR3 in DNA: TGTGCCAGCAGCTTAATGGTTGGGGTGCAAGAGACTCAGTACTTC. Amino acid sequence: CASSLMVGVQETQYF. The whole variable domain, remainder taken from reference TRBV11-2 and TRBJ2-5, is EAGVAQSPRYKIIEKRQSVAFWCNPISGHATLYWYQQILGQGPKLLIQFQNNGVVDDSQLPKDRFSAERLKGVDSTLKIQPAKLEDSAVYLCASSLMVGVQETQYFGPGTRLLVL.

Comment on this clonotype: Germline is not matched at one junction end, which may reflect a read error. The rearrangement uses TRBV12-3 or TRBV12-4 and TRBJ2-7; TRBD2 agrees at 8 bases. The CDR3 has 15 residues. The CDR3 loop is CASRLGTSCPYEHYF. CDR3 in DNA: TGTGCCAGCAGACTTGGGACTAGTTGTCCCTACGAGCACTACTTC.